This T cell receptor (beta chain) originates from a study of shared clonotypes between healthy human individuals. Germline V gives CDR1 SGDLS, CDR2 YYNGEE. The CDR3 is 15 amino acids. The V gene end was trimmed by 7 bases and the J gene end by 0 bases; junction bases not matched to a gene: 7. Study-wide results and limits: The genetic and exposure-history diversity represented was limited by few donors.

Unsorted PBMCs provided DNA that was sequenced on ten immunoSEQ deep assay plates. Produced via immunoSEQ multiplex PCR; TCRdb's table is partial and in-frame only. Among hundreds of thousands of clones listed, approximately 71% were seen once. As concerns this clone: Its antigen remains unknown.

This clonotype originated in a woman between 40 and 50 years old in good health. Some clones in this sample may be carry-over from other donors' samples. Sequencing used PBMCs. The chain is built from TRBV9 and TRBJ1-5; 7 nucleotides agree with TRBD1. CDR3 sequence reads: CASPGQNISNQPQHF. The CDR3 DNA reads as TGTGCCAGCCCGGGACAGAATATTAGCAATCAGCCCCAGCATTTT.